A selection of T cell receptor beta chains follows, all from one sample in a study of breast tumors, draining lymph nodes, adjacent tissues. TCRdb recomputed calls from the multiplex PCR reads with MiXCR, one row per CDR3 protein. The repertoire holds approximately 280,000 distinct CDR3 sequences, with 30% as singletons. Sequenced: axillary lymph node tissue. These receptors all come from a female donor with breast cancer. Some clones in this sample may be carry-over from other donors' samples. The CDR3 runs from the conserved cysteine through the conserved F or W. Fields, in order: CDR3 DNA, CDR3 protein, D gene, V gene, clone size, J gene. A D gene is named only where the DNA matches it firmly. Expanded clones are given a class, and other clones once, few, many or no size at all.

CDR3nt: TGTGCCTGGAGTGTAGGACTGCAAAATCAGCCCCAGCATTTT
CDR3aa: CAWSVGLQNQPQHF
d_gene: .
v_gene: TRBV30
abundance: .
j_gene: TRBJ1-5

CDR3nt: TGTGCCAGCAGGCCAAGCGGGAGGGCCAACAATGAGCAGTTCTTC
CDR3aa: CASRPSGRANNEQFF
d_gene: TRBD2
v_gene: TRBV6-5
abundance: many
j_gene: TRBJ2-1

CDR3nt: TGTGCCAGCAGCCCTTCGACTAGCGGGAGGAGCTCCTACGAGCAGTACTTC
CDR3aa: CASSPSTSGRSSYEQYF
d_gene: TRBD2
v_gene: TRBV7-3
abundance: .
j_gene: TRBJ2-7

CDR3nt: TGTGCCAGCAAAGCGCGTGCCCAGTACTTC
CDR3aa: CASKARAQYF
d_gene: .
v_gene: TRBV6-4
abundance: few
j_gene: TRBJ2-5

CDR3nt: TGTGCCAGCAGTTTCGGGGGGGGGTTCTATGGCTACACCTTC
CDR3aa: CASSFGGGFYGYTF
d_gene: .
v_gene: TRBV12-3/TRBV12-4
abundance: .
j_gene: TRBJ1-2

CDR3nt: TGTGCCAGCAGTCCCCTGGACAGGGGGCGACAGCCCCAGCATTTT
CDR3aa: CASSPLDRGRQPQHF
d_gene: TRBD1
v_gene: TRBV6-5
abundance: many
j_gene: TRBJ1-5

CDR3nt: TGTGCCAGCAGCTCGCACAAACTAGATGGTGGAGAGACCCAGTACTTC
CDR3aa: CASSSHKLDGGETQYF
d_gene: .
v_gene: TRBV7-9
abundance: many
j_gene: TRBJ2-5

CDR3nt: TGTGCCAGCAGCCAGTTACTAGCGGATTACGAGCAGTACTTC
CDR3aa: CASSQLLADYEQYF
d_gene: TRBD2
v_gene: TRBV4-2
abundance: many
j_gene: TRBJ2-7

CDR3nt: TGTGCCAGCAGCTTGAGGGGTACTGAGGATGAAAAACTGTTTTTT
CDR3aa: CASSLRGTEDEKLFF
d_gene: .
v_gene: TRBV5-5
abundance: .
j_gene: TRBJ1-4

CDR3nt: TGTGCCACCAAACGGACTAGCGGGGACCCTAGCTCCTACAATGAGCAGTTCTTC
CDR3aa: CATKRTSGDPSSYNEQFF
d_gene: TRBD2
v_gene: TRBV10-3
abundance: .
j_gene: TRBJ2-1

CDR3nt: TGTGCCTGGAGTGTTCAGGGTAGTGGCATTCAGTACTTC
CDR3aa: CAWSVQGSGIQYF
d_gene: .
v_gene: TRBV30
abundance: .
j_gene: TRBJ2-4

CDR3nt: TGCGCCAGCAGCTTGGCCGGAGCGGCGAACACCGGGGAGCTGTTTTTT
CDR3aa: CASSLAGAANTGELFF
d_gene: .
v_gene: TRBV5-1
abundance: many
j_gene: TRBJ2-2

CDR3nt: TGTGCCACCAGCAGAGATAAGGCCAGGCCGCAAGAGACCCAGTACTTC
CDR3aa: CATSRDKARPQETQYF
d_gene: .
v_gene: TRBV15
abundance: .
j_gene: TRBJ2-5

CDR3nt: TGTGCCAGCACCGCGTCGGGGGATTTCACTCAGCCCCAGCATTTT
CDR3aa: CASTASGDFTQPQHF
d_gene: .
v_gene: TRBV5-6
abundance: many
j_gene: TRBJ1-5

CDR3nt: TGTGCCAGCAGTTACTCTAGGGTTAGCGGGACCTCTGGGGCCAACGTCCTGACTTTC
CDR3aa: CASSYSRVSGTSGANVLTF
d_gene: TRBD2
v_gene: TRBV6-2/TRBV6-3
abundance: .
j_gene: TRBJ2-6

CDR3nt: TGCAGCGTTACCAACAGGGAGCTGGTCAATGAGCAGTTCTTC
CDR3aa: CSVTNRELVNEQFF
d_gene: .
v_gene: TRBV29-1
abundance: .
j_gene: TRBJ2-1

CDR3nt: TGCAGTGCCATGGCCGGGGGCGCTCGTGGGGCCAACGTCCTGACTTTC
CDR3aa: CSAMAGGARGANVLTF
d_gene: .
v_gene: TRBV20-1
abundance: many
j_gene: TRBJ2-6

CDR3nt: TGTGCCAGCAGCTTAGCCTTCCTCGGAAGGAATTCACCCCTCCACTTT
CDR3aa: CASSLAFLGRNSPLHF
d_gene: .
v_gene: TRBV11-3
abundance: many
j_gene: TRBJ1-6

CDR3nt: TGTGCCAGCAGGCCTTTAGCGGGAAACTACAATGAGCAGTTCTTC
CDR3aa: CASRPLAGNYNEQFF
d_gene: TRBD2
v_gene: TRBV2
abundance: many
j_gene: TRBJ2-1

CDR3nt: TGCGCCAGCCTTGATCCACCGGCCGGGGAGCTGTTTTTT
CDR3aa: CASLDPPAGELFF
d_gene: .
v_gene: TRBV10-2
abundance: many
j_gene: TRBJ2-2

CDR3nt: TGCAGTGCTACCAGAGGGTCAGTGGGCTATGGCTACACCTTC
CDR3aa: CSATRGSVGYGYTF
d_gene: .
v_gene: TRBV20-1
abundance: many
j_gene: TRBJ1-2

CDR3nt: TGCGCCAGCAGCCTTGGGGCGTCCACTGAAGCTTGCTTT
CDR3aa: CASSLGASTEACF
d_gene: .
v_gene: TRBV5-1
abundance: .
j_gene: TRBJ1-1

CDR3nt: TGTGCCAGCGCGGGCGGGGCCTCCGGTGAGACCCAGTACTTC
CDR3aa: CASAGGASGETQYF
d_gene: .
v_gene: TRBV9
abundance: many
j_gene: TRBJ2-5

CDR3nt: TGCAGCGTTACCCCACAGGGTAGGGAAGAGACCCAGTACTTC
CDR3aa: CSVTPQGREETQYF
d_gene: .
v_gene: TRBV29-1
abundance: many
j_gene: TRBJ2-5

CDR3nt: TGTGCCATCACTGGCGTAGGGGGCACAGATACGCAGTATTTT
CDR3aa: CAITGVGGTDTQYF
d_gene: .
v_gene: TRBV10-3
abundance: many
j_gene: TRBJ2-3

CDR3nt: TGTGCCAGCAGTTCTTGGGCCGGGGAGCTGTTTTTT
CDR3aa: CASSSWAGELFF
d_gene: .
v_gene: TRBV25-1
abundance: many
j_gene: TRBJ2-2

CDR3nt: TGTGCCAGCAGCTCGGGCCTCTCGTTTGTTGAGCAGTTCTTC
CDR3aa: CASSSGLSFVEQFF
d_gene: .
v_gene: TRBV11-2
abundance: many
j_gene: TRBJ2-1

CDR3nt: TGTGCCAGCAGCTGGGGGACAGGGACGAACACTGAAGCTTTCTTT
CDR3aa: CASSWGTGTNTEAFF
d_gene: TRBD1
v_gene: TRBV5-6
abundance: .
j_gene: TRBJ1-1

CDR3nt: TGTGCCAGCAGTGAACATGGGGCACGCTACGAGCAGTACTTC
CDR3aa: CASSEHGARYEQYF
d_gene: .
v_gene: TRBV6-1
abundance: .
j_gene: TRBJ2-7

CDR3nt: TGTGCCAGCAGCTTAGAGGGCGGAGTTTCATACGAGCAGTACTTC
CDR3aa: CASSLEGGVSYEQYF
d_gene: .
v_gene: TRBV7-2
abundance: many
j_gene: TRBJ2-7

CDR3nt: TGTGCCGGCAGCCAGGTTACGGAGGGGGCTGGAAACACCATATATTTT
CDR3aa: CAGSQVTEGAGNTIYF
d_gene: .
v_gene: TRBV14
abundance: .
j_gene: TRBJ1-3

CDR3nt: TGTGCCACCAGCAGAGGAGACAGGTATGGCTACACCTTC
CDR3aa: CATSRGDRYGYTF
d_gene: .
v_gene: TRBV15
abundance: many
j_gene: TRBJ1-2

CDR3nt: TGCAGTGCTCTAGCGAATAAAGGTGTAGAGACCCAGTACTTC
CDR3aa: CSALANKGVETQYF
d_gene: .
v_gene: TRBV20-1
abundance: many
j_gene: TRBJ2-5

CDR3nt: TGTGCCAGCAGGGTATCATCGGCAACCAGCACAGATACGCAGTATTTT
CDR3aa: CASRVSSATSTDTQYF
d_gene: .
v_gene: TRBV6-5
abundance: many
j_gene: TRBJ2-3

CDR3nt: TGTGCCAGCAGCTTAGGGCACAGTAGCTACACCGGGGAGCTGTACTTC
CDR3aa: CASSLGHSSYTGELYF
d_gene: .
v_gene: TRBV7-3
abundance: once
j_gene: TRBJ2-2

CDR3nt: TGCGCCAGCAGCTTGGTACTAGCGGGAGGGCAGGGGGCCGGGGAGCTGTTTTTT
CDR3aa: CASSLVLAGGQGAGELFF
d_gene: TRBD2
v_gene: TRBV5-1
abundance: once
j_gene: TRBJ2-2

CDR3nt: TGTGCCAGCAGCCCCCGGGTGGCGAGCACAGATACGCAGTATTTT
CDR3aa: CASSPRVASTDTQYF
d_gene: .
v_gene: TRBV6-4
abundance: many
j_gene: TRBJ2-3

CDR3nt: TGCAGTGCTAGAGGGCTGGGGATATCCTACAATGAGCAGTTCTTC
CDR3aa: CSARGLGISYNEQFF
d_gene: .
v_gene: TRBV20-1
abundance: many
j_gene: TRBJ2-1

CDR3nt: TGCAGTGCCCTAGGCCAGGGCGGGAGCAATCAGCCCCAGCATTTT
CDR3aa: CSALGQGGSNQPQHF
d_gene: .
v_gene: TRBV20-1
abundance: many
j_gene: TRBJ1-5

CDR3nt: .
CDR3aa: CASSYEARYEQYFGELFF
d_gene: .
v_gene: TRBV2
abundance: .
j_gene: TRBJ2-2